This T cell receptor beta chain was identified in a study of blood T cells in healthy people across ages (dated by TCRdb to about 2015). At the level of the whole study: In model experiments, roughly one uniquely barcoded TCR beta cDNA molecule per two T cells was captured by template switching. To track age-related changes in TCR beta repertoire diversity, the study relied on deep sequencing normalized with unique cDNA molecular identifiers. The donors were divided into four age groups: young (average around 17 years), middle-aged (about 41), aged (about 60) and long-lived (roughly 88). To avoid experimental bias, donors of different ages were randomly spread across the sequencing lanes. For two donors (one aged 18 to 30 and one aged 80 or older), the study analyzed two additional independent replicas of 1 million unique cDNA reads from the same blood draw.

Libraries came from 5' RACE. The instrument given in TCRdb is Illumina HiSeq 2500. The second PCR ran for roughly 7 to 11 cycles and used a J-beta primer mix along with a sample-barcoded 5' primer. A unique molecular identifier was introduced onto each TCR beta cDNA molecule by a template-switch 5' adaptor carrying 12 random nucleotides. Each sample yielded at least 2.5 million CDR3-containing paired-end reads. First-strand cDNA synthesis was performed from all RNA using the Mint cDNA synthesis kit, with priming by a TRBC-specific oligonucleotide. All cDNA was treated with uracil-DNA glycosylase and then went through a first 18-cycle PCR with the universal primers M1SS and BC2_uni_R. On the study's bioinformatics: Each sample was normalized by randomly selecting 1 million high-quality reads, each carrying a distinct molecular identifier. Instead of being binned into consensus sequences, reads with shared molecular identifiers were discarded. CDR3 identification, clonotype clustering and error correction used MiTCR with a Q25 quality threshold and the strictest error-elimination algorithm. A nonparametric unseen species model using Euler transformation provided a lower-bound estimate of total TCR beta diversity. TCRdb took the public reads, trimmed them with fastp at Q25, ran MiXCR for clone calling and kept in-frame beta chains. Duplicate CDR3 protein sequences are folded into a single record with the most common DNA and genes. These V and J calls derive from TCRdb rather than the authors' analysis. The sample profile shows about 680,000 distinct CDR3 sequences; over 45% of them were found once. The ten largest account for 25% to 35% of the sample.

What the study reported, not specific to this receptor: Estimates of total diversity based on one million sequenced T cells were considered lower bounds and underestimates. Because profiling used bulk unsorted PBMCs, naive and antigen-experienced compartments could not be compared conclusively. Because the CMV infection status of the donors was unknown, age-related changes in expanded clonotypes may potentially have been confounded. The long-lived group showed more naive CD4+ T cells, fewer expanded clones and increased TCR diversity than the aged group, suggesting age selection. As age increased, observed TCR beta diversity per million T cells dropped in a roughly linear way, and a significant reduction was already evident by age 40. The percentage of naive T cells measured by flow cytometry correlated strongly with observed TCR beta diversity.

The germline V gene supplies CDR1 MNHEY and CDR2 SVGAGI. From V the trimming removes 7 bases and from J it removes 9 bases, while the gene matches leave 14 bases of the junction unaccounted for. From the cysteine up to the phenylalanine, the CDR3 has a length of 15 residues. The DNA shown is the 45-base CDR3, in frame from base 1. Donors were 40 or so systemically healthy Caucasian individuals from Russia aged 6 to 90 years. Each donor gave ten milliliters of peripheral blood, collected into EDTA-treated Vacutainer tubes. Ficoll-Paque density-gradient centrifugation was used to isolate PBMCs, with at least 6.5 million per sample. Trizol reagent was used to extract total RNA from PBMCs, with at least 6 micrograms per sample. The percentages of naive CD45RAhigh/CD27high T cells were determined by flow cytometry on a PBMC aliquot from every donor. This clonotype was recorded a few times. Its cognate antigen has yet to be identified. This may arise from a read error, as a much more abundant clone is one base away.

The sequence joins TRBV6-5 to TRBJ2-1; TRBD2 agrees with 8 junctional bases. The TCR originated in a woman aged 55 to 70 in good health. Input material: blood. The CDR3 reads CASNKGRAGVGEQFF. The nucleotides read TGTGCCAGCAATAAAGGACGAGCGGGAGTCGGTGAGCAGTTCTTC.